The 7 T cell receptor beta chains listed next were all sequenced from one sample in a study of blood T cells in healthy people across ages. Primed by a sample-barcoded 5' primer and a J-beta primer mix, a second PCR proceeded for about 7 to 12 cycles. Each CDR3 protein gets one entry after TCRdb re-called the 5' RACE reads with MiXCR. The sample includes some 1.4 million distinct CDR3 sequences, around two fifths of them seen just once. Sequences were obtained from blood. Every receptor here comes from a woman aged 18-29 years in good health.

V gene TRBV29-1 combines with J gene TRBJ1-1; the D gene is possibly TRBD1 (5 bases). There are 13 residues in the CDR3. Between the trimmed V and J ends, which lost 4 bases and 0 bases, there was a span of 9 bases. CDR1 is SQVTM and CDR2 is ANQGSEA in the germline V gene. This chain's CDR3 is CSVVRTLNTEAFF. The CDR3 DNA follows: TGCAGCGTTGTTCGGACACTGAACACTGAAGCTTTCTTT.

This clonotype was seen once. The rearrangement uses TRBV6-5 and TRBJ2-1; 8 bases fit TRBD2. Germline CDR1 is MNHEY and CDR2 is SVGAGI. The trim removed 7 bases at V and 7 bases at J, leaving 6 bases unmatched. The CDR3 consists of 13 residues. In DNA, the CDR3 is TGTGCCAGCAACCGGGGGGGGGCAAATGAGCAGTTCTTC. This gives the protein CASNRGGANEQFF.

The chain couples TRBV4-1 to TRBJ2-5; D uncertain. The ends were cut back, 1 base at V and 11 bases at J, with 11 bases in the middle. The CDR3 extends over 12 amino acids. Germline-derived CDR1 and CDR2 are MGHRA and YSYEKL. The CDR3 loop is CASSQVVSEQYF. Written as DNA, the CDR3 is TGCGCCAGCAGCCAAGTGGTTAGTGAGCAGTACTTC.

This chain uses TRBV6-1 with TRBJ2-1; weak D call: TRBD2 (5 bases). Trimming removed 0 bases from V and 4 bases from J, with 19 bases in between. This CDR3 contains 18 residues. Germline V CDR1 and CDR2: MNHNS, SASEGT. CDR3 sequence (DNA): TGTGCCAGCAGTGAAGCGCACCCGAGCGGAACCCTATACAATGAGCAGTTCTTC. It encodes CASSEAHPSGTLYNEQFF.

J is TRBJ2-7 and V is TRBV9; D may be TRBD1 (8 bases). With 3 bases removed from V and 5 bases from J, the gap between germline ends came to 15 bases. This CDR3 contains 14 residues. Germline values: CDR1 SGDLS, CDR2 YYNGEE. CDR3: CASSGKQGGHEQYF. CDR3 nucleotide sequence: TGTGCCAGCAGCGGAAAACAGGGGGGGCACGAGCAGTACTTC.

The V and J genes are TRBV20-1 and TRBJ2-7; 7 bases fit TRBD1. Per germline, CDR1 DFQATT and CDR2 SNEGSKA (reference sequence). V trimming: 2 bases; J trimming: 2 bases; junction bases outside the gene matches: 6. CDR3 length: 14 amino acids. The CDR3: CSARSSGQAYEQYF. The DNA for the CDR3 is TGCAGTGCTAGATCTTCCGGACAGGCCTACGAGCAGTACTTC.

The genes are TRBV11-1 and TRBJ1-1, with 11 bases fitting TRBD1. The ends lost 5 bases at V and 11 bases at J; junction bases unmatched: 7. The CDR3 consists of 13 residues. CDR1 and CDR2 from the germline V gene are SGHAT and FQDESV (reference sequence). CDR3 sequence: CASSPGTGGDAFF. CDR3 nucleotide sequence: TGTGCCAGCAGCCCCGGGACAGGGGGAGACGCTTTCTTT.